This TCR beta chain appears in the sequencing data of a study of STAT5B mutations in CD4+ large granular lymphocyte leukemia (dated by TCRdb to the early 2020s). A note on the overall study: Among the healthy controls, the CDR3 'QG' motif was associated with a particular HLA allele. Flow cytometry performed on FACSCanto II or FACSVerse showed that the purified fractions had more than 95% purity among lymphocytes. The study compared the TCRbeta repertoires of patients with CD4+ T-cell large granular lymphocyte leukemia against those of healthy blood donors.

TCRbeta rearrangements were sequenced from genomic DNA using the immunoSEQ assay at survey resolution. Per the source publication's procedure: A lowest detectable productive clonotype frequency of 2.59 x 10-5 was observed in the TCR sequencing data. Analyses included only productive TCRbeta rearrangements, meaning complete and in-frame sequences. Sample clonality was computed as Simpson clonality in the immunoSEQ Analyzer version 3.0. Based on frequency, clones were grouped as very rare, small, medium, large (1-20%) or hyperexpanded (>20%). Generation probabilities were estimated with OLGA 1.2.3, V-gene circos plots were made with VDJtools, specificities were looked up in VDJdb, and CDR3 motifs were identified with GLIPH. TCRdb obtained this table from immuneACCESS and retained in-frame rearrangements with V and J assigned. These tables miss some clones; where compared with another copy, unresolved V genes account for less than half of the shortfall, and the remainder is unexplained. V, J and clone size are those of that table, while D and trimming were read from the DNA. The sample table shows about 38,000 clones, and 75% to 85% are seen once. The top ten clones comprise 0.55% of the sample.

A remark on this clone: The target of this receptor is not known. Base qualities were left out, and no much larger clone turns up one base away.

The CDR3, from cysteine to phenylalanine, totals 16 residues. Solely the CDR3 DNA is kept, with 48 bases framed from the first base. For CDR1 and CDR2, the germline V gene lists MNHEY and SVGAGI. At the junction V is shortened by 2 bases and J by 1 base, with 13 bases in between. The healthy control group was made up of 40 or so blood donors, and the Finnish Red Cross blood service supplied their buffy coats. All TCR-sequenced material derived from peripheral blood: patient blood samples and healthy donor buffy coats. Peripheral blood mononuclear cells were isolated by Ficoll-Hypaque gradient centrifugation. Magnetic purification was used to isolate CD4+ cells from the buffy coats of the healthy controls. The Gentra Puregene Cell and Tissue kit was used to extract genomic DNA, and a Qubit 2.0 fluorometer was used to measure the amount of genomic DNA. What the authors observed across the whole study: Enrichment of TRBV06-family usage was observed among the top patient clones (8/27) relative to healthy controls (2/35). Main leukemic clonotypes were private to each patient, although over 20% of the main leukemic clonotypes were found at low frequency in the non-leukemic repertoires of other patients. Greater clonality appeared to be present in CD4-sorted patient repertoires than in healthy CD4+ repertoires, and the difference was retained after the putative leukemic clones were removed. The data were not HLA-matched, and the higher clonality in CD4+ T-LGLL than in CD8+ T-LGLL could be due to the relatively small sample size.

This sequence uses TRBV6-5 and TRBJ2-3; TRBD1 is a weak D gene call, 6 bases matching. This sequence originates from a human donor in good health. The sequencing sample was made of CD4+ T cells from blood buffy coats. CDR3 protein: CASSYAGRGGTDTQYF. The DNA is TGTGCCAGCAGTTACGCGGGCAGGGGTGGCACAGATACGCAGTATTTT.